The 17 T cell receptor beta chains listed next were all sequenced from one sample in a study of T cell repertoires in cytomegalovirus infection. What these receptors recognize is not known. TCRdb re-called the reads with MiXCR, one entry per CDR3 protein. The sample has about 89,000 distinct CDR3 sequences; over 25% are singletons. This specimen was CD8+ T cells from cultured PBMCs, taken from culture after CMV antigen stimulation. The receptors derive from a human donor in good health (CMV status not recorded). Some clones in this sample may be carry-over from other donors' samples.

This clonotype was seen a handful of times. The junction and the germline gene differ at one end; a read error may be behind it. CDR3 sequence: CAISESGQGPNF. The CDR3 DNA reads as TGTGCCATCAGTGAGTCGGGACAGGGCCCTAACTTC. The chain links TRBV10-3 to TRBJ2-7, with 9 bases lining up with TRBD1. CDR1 ENHRY and CDR2 SYGVKD come from the germline V gene. The length of the CDR3 is 12 residues.

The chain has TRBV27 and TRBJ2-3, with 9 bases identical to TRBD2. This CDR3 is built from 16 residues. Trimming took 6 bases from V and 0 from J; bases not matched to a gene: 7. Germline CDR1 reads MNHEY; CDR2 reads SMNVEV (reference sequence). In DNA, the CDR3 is TGTGCCAGCAGCCCCCTAGCGGGGCGAAGCACAGATACGCAGTATTTT. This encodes CASSPLAGRSTDTQYF.

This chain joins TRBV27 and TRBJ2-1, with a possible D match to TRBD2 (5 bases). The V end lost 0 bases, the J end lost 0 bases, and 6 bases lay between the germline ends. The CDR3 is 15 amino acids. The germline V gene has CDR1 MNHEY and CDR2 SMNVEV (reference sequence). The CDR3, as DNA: TGTGCCAGCAGTTTATCCGGAGGCTCCTACAATGAGCAGTTCTTC. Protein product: CASSLSGGSYNEQFF.

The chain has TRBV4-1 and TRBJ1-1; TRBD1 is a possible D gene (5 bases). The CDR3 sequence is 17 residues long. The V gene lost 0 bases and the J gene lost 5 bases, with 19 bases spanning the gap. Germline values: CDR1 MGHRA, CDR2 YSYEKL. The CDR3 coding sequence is TGCGCCAGCAGCCAAGATGGAGGCAACCTTGGGGGGACTGAAGCTTTCTTT. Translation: CASSQDGGNLGGTEAFF.

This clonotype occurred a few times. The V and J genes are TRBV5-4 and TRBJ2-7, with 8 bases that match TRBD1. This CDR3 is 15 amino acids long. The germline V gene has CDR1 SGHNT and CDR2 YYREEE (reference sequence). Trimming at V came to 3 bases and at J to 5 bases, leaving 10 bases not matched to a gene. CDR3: CASSSEGQANHEQYF. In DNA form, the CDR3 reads TGTGCCAGCAGCTCTGAGGGACAGGCCAACCACGAGCAGTACTTC.

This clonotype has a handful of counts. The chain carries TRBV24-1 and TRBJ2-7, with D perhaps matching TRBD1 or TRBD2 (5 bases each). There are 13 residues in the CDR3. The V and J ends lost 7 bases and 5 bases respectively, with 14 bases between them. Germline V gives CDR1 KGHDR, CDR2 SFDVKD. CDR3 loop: CATRLGTANEQYF. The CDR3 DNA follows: TGTGCCACCAGACTTGGGACGGCAAACGAGCAGTACTTC.

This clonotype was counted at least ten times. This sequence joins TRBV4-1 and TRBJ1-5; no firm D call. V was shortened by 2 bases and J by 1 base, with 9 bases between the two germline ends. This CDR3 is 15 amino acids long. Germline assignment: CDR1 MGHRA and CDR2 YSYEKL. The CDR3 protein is CASSQFRFSNQPQHF. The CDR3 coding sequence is TGCGCCAGCAGCCAATTCCGGTTCAGCAATCAGCCCCAGCATTTT.

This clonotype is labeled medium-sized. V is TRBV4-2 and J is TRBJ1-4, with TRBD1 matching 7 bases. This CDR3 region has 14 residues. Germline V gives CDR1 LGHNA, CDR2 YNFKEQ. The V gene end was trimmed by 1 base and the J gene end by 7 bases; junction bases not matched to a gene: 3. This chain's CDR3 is CASSQGQGGEKLFF. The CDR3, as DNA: TGTGCCAGCAGCCAAGGACAGGGAGGTGAAAAACTGTTTTTT.

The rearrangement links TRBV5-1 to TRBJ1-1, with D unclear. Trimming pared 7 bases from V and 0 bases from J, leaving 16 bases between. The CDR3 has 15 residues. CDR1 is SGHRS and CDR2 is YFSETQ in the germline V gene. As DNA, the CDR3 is TGCGCCAGCTTCGGAGGCGAAAACATGAACACTGAAGCTTTCTTT. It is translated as CASFGGENMNTEAFF.

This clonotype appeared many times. The CDR3: CASSLRGQGSYEQYF. CDR3 bases: TGTGCCAGCAGCTTAAGGGGACAGGGCTCCTACGAGCAGTACTTC. The chain is built from TRBV7-8 and TRBJ2-7, with 9 bases aligning to TRBD1. Germline-derived CDR1 and CDR2 are SGHVS and FQNEAQ. The CDR3 extends over 15 amino acids. J lost 0 bases, V lost 2 bases, and 2 bases had no gene match.

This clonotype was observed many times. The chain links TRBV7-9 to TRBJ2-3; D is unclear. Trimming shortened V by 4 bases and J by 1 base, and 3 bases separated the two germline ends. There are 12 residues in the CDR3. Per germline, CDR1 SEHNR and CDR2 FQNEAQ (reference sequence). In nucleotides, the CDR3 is TGTGCCAGCAGCTGGGGCACAGATACGCAGTATTTT. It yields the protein CASSWGTDTQYF. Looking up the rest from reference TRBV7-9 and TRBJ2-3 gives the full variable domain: DTGVSQNPRHKITKRGQNVTFRCDPISEHNRLYWYRQTLGQGPEFLTYFQNEAQLEKSRLLSDRFSAERPKGSFSTLEIQRTEQGDSAMYLCASSWGTDTQYFGPGTRLTVL.

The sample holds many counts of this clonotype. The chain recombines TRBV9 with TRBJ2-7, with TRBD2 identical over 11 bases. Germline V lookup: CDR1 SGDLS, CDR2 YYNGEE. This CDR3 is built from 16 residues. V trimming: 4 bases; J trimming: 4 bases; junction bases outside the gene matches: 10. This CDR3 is CASSPRGSGGAYEQYF. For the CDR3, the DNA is TGTGCCAGCAGCCCCCGGGGTAGCGGGGGGGCTTACGAGCAGTACTTC. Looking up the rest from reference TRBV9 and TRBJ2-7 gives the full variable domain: DSGVTQTPKHLITATGQRVTLRCSPRSGDLSVYWYQQSLDQGLQFLIQYYNGEERAKGNILERFSAQQFPDLHSELNLSSLELGDSALYFCASSPRGSGGAYEQYFGPGTRLTVT.

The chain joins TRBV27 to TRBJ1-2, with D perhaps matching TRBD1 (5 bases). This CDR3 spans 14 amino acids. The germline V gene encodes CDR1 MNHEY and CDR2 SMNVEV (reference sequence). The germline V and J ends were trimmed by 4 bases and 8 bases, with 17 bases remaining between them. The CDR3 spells CASSYSPGGGGYTF. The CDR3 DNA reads TGTGCCAGCAGTTATTCGCCGGGGGGAGGAGGCTACACCTTC.

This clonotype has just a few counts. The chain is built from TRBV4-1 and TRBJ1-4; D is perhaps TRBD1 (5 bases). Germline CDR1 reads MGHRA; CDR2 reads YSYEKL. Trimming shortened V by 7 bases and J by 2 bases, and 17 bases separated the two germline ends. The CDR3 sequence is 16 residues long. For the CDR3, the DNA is TGCGCCAGCACGGATTCGGTGGGGACGACTAATGAAAAACTGTTTTTT. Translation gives CASTDSVGTTNEKLFF.

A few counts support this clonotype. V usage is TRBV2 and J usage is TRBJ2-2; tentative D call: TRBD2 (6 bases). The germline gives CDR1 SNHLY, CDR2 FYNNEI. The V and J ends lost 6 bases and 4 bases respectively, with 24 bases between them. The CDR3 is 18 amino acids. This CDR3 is CASSWDPLQRESTGELFF. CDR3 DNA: TGTGCCAGCAGCTGGGACCCACTTCAACGGGAGTCCACCGGGGAGCTGTTTTTT.

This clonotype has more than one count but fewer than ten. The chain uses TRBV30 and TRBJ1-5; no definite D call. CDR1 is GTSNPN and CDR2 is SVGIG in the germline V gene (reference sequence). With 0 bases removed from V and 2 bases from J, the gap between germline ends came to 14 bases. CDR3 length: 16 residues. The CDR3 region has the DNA TGTGCCTGGAGTGTAAGGCGGGCAGTTGGCAATCAGCCCCAGCATTTT. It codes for CAWSVRRAVGNQPQHF.

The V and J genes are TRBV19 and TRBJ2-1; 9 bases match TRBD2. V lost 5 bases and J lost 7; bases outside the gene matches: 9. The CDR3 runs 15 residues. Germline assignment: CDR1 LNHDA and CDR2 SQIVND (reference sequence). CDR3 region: CASSLSASGVNEQFF. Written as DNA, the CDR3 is TGTGCCAGTAGTCTCTCCGCTAGCGGGGTAAATGAGCAGTTCTTC.